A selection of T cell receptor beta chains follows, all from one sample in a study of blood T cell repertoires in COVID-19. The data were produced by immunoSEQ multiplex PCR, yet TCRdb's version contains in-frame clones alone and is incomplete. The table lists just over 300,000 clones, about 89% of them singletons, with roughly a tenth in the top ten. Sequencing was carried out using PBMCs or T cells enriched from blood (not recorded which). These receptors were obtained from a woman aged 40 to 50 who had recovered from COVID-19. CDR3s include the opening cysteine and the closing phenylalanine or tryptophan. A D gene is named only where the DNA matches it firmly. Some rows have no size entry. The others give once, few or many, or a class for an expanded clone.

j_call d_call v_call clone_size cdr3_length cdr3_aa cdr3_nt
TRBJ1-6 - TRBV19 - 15 CASSIVRGLESPLHF TGTGCCAGTAGTATAGTTCGGGGTTTGGAGTCACCCCTCCACTTT
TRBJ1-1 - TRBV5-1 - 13 CASSLDTYTEAFF TGCGCCAGCAGTTTGGACACGTACACTGAAGCTTTCTTT
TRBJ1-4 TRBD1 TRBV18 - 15 CASSPAGQRNEKLFF TGTGCCAGCTCACCAGCGGGACAGAGAAATGAAAAACTGTTTTTT
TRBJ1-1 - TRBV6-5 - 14 CASSYSRQNTEAFF TGTGCCAGCAGTTACTCCCGACAGAACACTGAAGCTTTCTTT
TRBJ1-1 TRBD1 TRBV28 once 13 CAILGQGYTEAFF TGTGCCATCCTGGGACAGGGGTACACTGAAGCTTTCTTT
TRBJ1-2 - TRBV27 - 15 CASSLRAGAGYGYTF TGTGCCAGCAGTTTAAGGGCAGGGGCAGGGTATGGCTACACCTTC
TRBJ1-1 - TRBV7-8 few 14 CASSLVVGNTEAFF TGTGCCAGCAGCTTAGTTGTGGGCAACACTGAAGCTTTCTTT
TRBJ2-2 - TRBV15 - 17 CATSSIGGGYPRGELFF TGTGCCACCAGCTCCATCGGAGGGGGCTACCCGAGGGGGGAGCTGTTTTTT
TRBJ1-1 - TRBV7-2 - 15 CASGGGGTMNTEAFF TGTGCCAGCGGTGGGGGGGGAACCATGAACACTGAAGCTTTCTTT
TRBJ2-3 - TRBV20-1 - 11 CSSGNTDTQYF TGCAGTTCGGGGAACACAGATACGCAGTATTTT
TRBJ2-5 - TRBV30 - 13 CAWSVLGGETQYF TGTGCCTGGAGTGTACTCGGGGGAGAGACCCAGTACTTC
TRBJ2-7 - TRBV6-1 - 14 CASSEGPSSYEQYF TGTGCCAGCAGTGAAGGGCCTAGCTCCTACGAGCAGTACTTC
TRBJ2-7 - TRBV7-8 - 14 CASSLARQGYEQYF TGTGCCAGCAGCTTAGCGAGGCAGGGTTACGAGCAGTACTTC
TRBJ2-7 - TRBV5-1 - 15 CASAPSSVSSYEQYF TGCGCCAGCGCCCCCAGTAGCGTAAGTTCCTACGAGCAGTACTTC
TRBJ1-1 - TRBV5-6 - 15 CASSPSGRRDTEAFF TGTGCCAGCAGCCCGTCGGGCCGGAGGGACACTGAAGCTTTCTTT
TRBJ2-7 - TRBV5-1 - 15 CASSLDGGTVYEQYF TGCGCCAGCAGCTTGGATGGCGGGACAGTATACGAGCAGTACTTC
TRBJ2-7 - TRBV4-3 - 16 CASSQGVGTGVYEQYF TGCGCCAGCAGCCAAGGAGTAGGAACGGGGGTCTACGAGCAGTACTTC
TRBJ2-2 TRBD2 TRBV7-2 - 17 CASSLLGSSGRLGELFF TGTGCCAGCAGCCTATTGGGGAGTAGCGGGAGATTGGGGGAGCTGTTTTTT
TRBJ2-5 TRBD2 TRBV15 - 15 CATSRASGGKETQYF TGTGCCACCAGCAGGGCTAGCGGGGGGAAAGAGACCCAGTACTTC
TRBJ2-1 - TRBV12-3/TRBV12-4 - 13 CASTQIPGFEQFF TGTGCCAGCACCCAAATCCCAGGGTTTGAGCAGTTCTTC
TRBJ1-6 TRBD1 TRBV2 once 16 CASSERRDRNNSPLHF TGTGCCAGCAGTGAGCGCCGGGACAGGAATAATTCACCCCTCCACTTT
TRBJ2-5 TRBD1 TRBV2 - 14 CASSTDRGRETQYF TGTGCCAGCAGCACCGACAGGGGGCGTGAGACCCAGTACTTC
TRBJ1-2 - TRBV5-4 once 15 CASSLGQGGNYGYTF TGTGCCAGCAGCTTGGGTCAGGGTGGGAACTATGGCTACACCTTC
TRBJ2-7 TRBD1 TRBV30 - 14 CAWSGDRGADEQYF TGTGCCTGGAGTGGGGACAGGGGTGCCGACGAGCAGTACTTC
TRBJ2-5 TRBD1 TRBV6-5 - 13 CASRSGGEKTQYF TGTGCCAGCAGATCAGGGGGCGAAAAGACCCAGTACTTC
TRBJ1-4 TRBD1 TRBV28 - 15 CASSLPGQGIEKLFF TGTGCCAGCAGTTTACCGGGACAGGGAATTGAAAAACTGTTTTTT
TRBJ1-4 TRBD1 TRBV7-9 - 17 CASSLPGQGATNEKLFF TGTGCCAGCAGCTTACCCGGACAGGGGGCAACTAATGAAAAACTGTTTTTT
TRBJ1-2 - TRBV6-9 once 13 CASSYGDKRDYTF TGTGCCAGCAGTTACGGGGACAAGCGAGACTACACCTTC
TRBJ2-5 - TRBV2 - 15 CASSEQGSFGETQYF TGTGCCAGCAGTGAACAGGGCAGCTTCGGAGAGACCCAGTACTTC
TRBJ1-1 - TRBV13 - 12 CAIPRLGTEAFF TGTGCCATACCGAGGTTGGGCACTGAAGCTTTCTTT
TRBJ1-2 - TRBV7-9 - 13 CASSLGLGQGKTF TGTGCCAGCAGCTTAGGACTTGGCCAGGGAAAGACCTTC
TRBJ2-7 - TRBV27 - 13 CASARVGGYEQYF TGTGCCAGCGCCCGCGTCGGTGGCTACGAGCAGTACTTC
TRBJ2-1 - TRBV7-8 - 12 CASSARQREQFF TGTGCCAGCAGCGCCCGCCAGCGGGAGCAGTTCTTC
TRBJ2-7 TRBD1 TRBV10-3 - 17 CAISQLPPGTGGYEQYF TGTGCCATCAGTCAGCTACCTCCCGGGACAGGGGGCTACGAGCAGTACTTC
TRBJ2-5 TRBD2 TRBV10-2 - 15 CASSDLAGARETQYF TGCGCCAGCAGTGATTTAGCGGGGGCCCGGGAGACCCAGTACTTC
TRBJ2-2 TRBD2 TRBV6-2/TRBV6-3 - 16 CASSVQLAGVTGELFF TGTGCCAGCAGTGTACAACTAGCGGGGGTAACCGGGGAGCTGTTTTTT
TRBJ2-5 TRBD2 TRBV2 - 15 CASSELAGGVETQYF TGTGCCAGCAGTGAACTAGCGGGAGGGGTGGAGACCCAGTACTTC
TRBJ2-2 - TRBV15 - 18 CATSKQIRTLKNTGELFF TGTGCCACCAGCAAACAAATTAGGACACTGAAGAACACCGGGGAGCTGTTTTTT
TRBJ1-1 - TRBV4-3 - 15 CASSQESGLDTEAFF TGCGCCAGCAGCCAAGAGTCCGGGTTAGACACTGAAGCTTTCTTT
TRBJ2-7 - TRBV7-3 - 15 CASSLTSAGFYEQYF TGTGCCAGCAGCTTAACGTCGGCAGGTTTCTACGAGCAGTACTTC
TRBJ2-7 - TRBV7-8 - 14 CASSFRTGLYEQYF TGTGCCAGCAGCTTCCGCACAGGGCTCTACGAGCAGTACTTC
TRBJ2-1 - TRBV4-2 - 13 CASSPLVGNEQFF TGTGCCAGCAGCCCCCTGGTCGGGAATGAGCAGTTCTTC
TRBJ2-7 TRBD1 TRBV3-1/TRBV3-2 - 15 CASSQTTGGSYEQYF TGTGCCAGCAGCCAAACCACAGGGGGCTCCTACGAGCAGTACTTC
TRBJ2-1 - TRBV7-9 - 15 CASSTPAMSYNEQFF TGTGCCAGCAGCACCCCCGCGATGTCCTACAATGAGCAGTTCTTC
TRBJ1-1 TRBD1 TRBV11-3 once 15 CASKGQGAQDTEAFF TGTGCCAGCAAAGGCCAGGGGGCGCAGGACACTGAAGCTTTCTTT